This TCR beta chain was recorded in a study of beta chain features in type 1 diabetes. General observations from the study: More deletions and fewer insertions at VDJ junctions were found in patients with type 1 diabetes. All four CD4+ subsets of Type 1 diabetes patients contained TCRB CDR3s that were moderately but significantly shorter. Still unanswered here is whether HLA type influences TCRB rearrangement.

V was trimmed by 7 bases and J by 8 bases, leaving 17 bases between them. The CDR3 contains 13 residues. Germline V gene data show CDR1 as MDHEN and CDR2 as SYDVKM. Expressed TCRB transcripts got sequenced, as all isolated RNA was reverse transcribed. Generated by immunoSEQ multiplex PCR, the TCRdb table keeps only in-frame clones and is missing some. In the table there are a few hundred thousand clones, 14% of which are singletons. This clone showed up just a few times. Its antigen is not identified. The V and J genes are TRBV28 and TRBJ1-2, with D possibly matching TRBD1 (5 bases). The sample comprised central memory CD4+ T cells from blood. The receptor comes from a man aged 25-45 years in good health. The CDR3 loop reads CASIPGRGSGYTF. For the CDR3, the DNA is TGTGCCAGCATCCCCGGTAGGGGTAGCGGCTACACCTTC.